This entry concerns a single T cell receptor (beta chain). The antigen is unknown. The data were obtained in a study of monozygotic twins with inflammatory bowel disease. Study-wide results and caveats: Background noise in patient repertoires may stem from differing immunosuppressive treatments. TCRbeta diversity (inverse Simpson) was lower in IBD patients than in healthy co-twins. The study supported no single strong signal or clonotype linked to IBD.

The study subjected TCRalpha and TCRbeta cDNA to two nested PCRs of approximately 16 and 9 cycles. No DNA is given; TCRdb re-called the 5' RACE reads and lists each CDR3 protein once. The ten top clones account for roughly 7.7%, within a sample of 200,000 to 250,000 distinct CDR3 sequences. CDR3 length: 15 amino acids. Germline CDR1 SGHTA, CDR2 FQGNSA. The V and J genes are TRBV7-2 and TRBJ1-2; TCRdb names TRBD1, which stays unverified in the absence of DNA. Sequencing was done on a sample of blood. This receptor was identified in a human donor with ulcerative colitis or Crohn's disease, or a healthy co-twin of an affected twin (not recorded which). The CDR3 sequence is CASSFKGSSDYGYTF.